One sample yielded the 6 T cell receptor beta chains listed below, sequenced in a study of T cell responses to AZD1222 COVID-19 vaccine (dated by TCRdb to about 2021). Preparation of the library involved the immunoSEQ multiplex PCR assay. TCRdb retrieved this table from immuneACCESS and kept in-frame rearrangements only. Not all clones are present; in checked studies, unresolved V genes account for under half, and no reason is known for the remainder. The sample contains 100,000 to 150,000 clones, 93% of them found a single time. The leading ten clones occupy 5.4% of the sample. Sample time point, as interpreted from the label and publication: baseline before first vaccination. The source material was peripheral blood, sampled on day 0 of AZD1222 vaccination. Receptor source: an adult in good health.

In its sample, this clone was seen once. This chain links TRBV28 with TRBJ2-2; D unresolved. CDR3 length: 18 amino acids. The germline V gene has CDR1 MDHEN and CDR2 SYDVKM. Trimming left V 3 bases short and J 2 bases short, with 19 bases between. The CDR3 loop reads CASSFLISSYENTGELFF. CDR3 DNA: TGTGCCAGCAGTTTTTTGATATCAAGCTATGAAAACACCGGGGAGCTGTTTTTT. Looking up the rest from reference TRBV28 and TRBJ2-2 gives the full variable domain: DVKVTQSSRYLVKRTGEKVFLECVQDMDHENMFWYRQDPGLGLRLIYFSYDVKMKEKGDIPEGYSVSREKKERFSLILESASTNQTSMYLCASSFLISSYENTGELFFGEGSRLTVL.

This rearrangement joins TRBV2 to TRBJ2-7; D unclear. Germline V gene lookup returns CDR1 SNHLY and CDR2 FYNNEI. CDR3 length equals 10 residues. The V and J ends lost 6 bases and 0 bases respectively, with 0 bases between them. CDR3 in amino acids: CASSSYEQYF. CDR3 in DNA: TGTGCCAGCAGCTCCTACGAGCAGTACTTC.

The genes are TRBV5-4 and TRBJ2-7; 9 nucleotides agree with TRBD1. After removal of 1 base from V and 3 bases from J, the junction contained 2 bases not matched to a gene. CDR1 and CDR2 (germline): SGHNT, YYREEE (reference sequence). The CDR3 has 14 amino acids. CDR3 amino acids: CASSLWGQGYEQYF. The CDR3 DNA is TGTGCCAGCAGCTTGTGGGGACAGGGCTACGAGCAGTACTTC.

This clone was detected only once. J is TRBJ2-7 and V is TRBV9; D may be TRBD1 (6 bases). Germline CDR1 is SGDLS and CDR2 is YYNGEE. Between the trimmed V and J ends, which lost 1 base and 2 bases, there was a span of 13 bases. CDR3 length: 15 amino acids. The CDR3: CASSVRAGDPYEQYF. Written as DNA, the CDR3 is TGTGCCAGCAGCGTACGGGCAGGGGATCCCTACGAGCAGTACTTC.

The chain recombines TRBV5-4 with TRBJ1-1; D is unresolved. CDR3 length: 12 residues. Germline-derived CDR1 and CDR2 are SGHNT and YYREEE (reference sequence). Deletions cut 2 bases from V and 6 bases from J, with 8 bases between. DNA of the CDR3: TGTGCCAGCAGCTTCGCCCCATCTGAAGCTTTCTTT. Translating gives CASSFAPSEAFF.

This sequence joins TRBV25-1 and TRBJ2-1, with TRBD2 matching over 9 bases. Trimming took 6 bases from V and 8 from J; bases not matched to a gene: 2. This CDR3 spans 12 amino acids. CDR1 and CDR2 from the germline V gene are MGHDK and SYGVNS. CDR3 nucleotides: TGTGCCAGCAGGCGGGGGGGAGATGAGCAGTTCTTC. Protein: CASRRGGDEQFF.